This T cell receptor (beta chain) was profiled in a study of PD-L1 blockade in urothelial cancer. Across the study: About 90% of the 29 patients were men with bladder-origin urothelial cancer. The median T cell count in blood samples was 141,255.

Time point indicated: pretreatment peripheral blood. Patients' urothelial carcinoma was locally advanced or metastatic. PCRs were each spiked with synthetic TCR analog templates. Only in-frame clones appear in the TCRdb table, and some are missing; sequencing was by immunoSEQ multiplex PCR. This sample yields approximately 41,000 clones, of which around four fifths are seen a single time; around 15% belongs to the top ten. Germline trimming cut 1 base from V and 5 bases from J; bases unmatched to any gene: 11. Germline V lookup: CDR1 SGHKS, CDR2 YYEKEE (reference sequence). The CDR3 extends over 16 amino acids.

The input for sequencing was PBMCs, taken around atezolizumab (anti-PD-L1) treatment. This TCR was recovered from an elderly man with urothelial cancer. The chain has TRBV5-5 and TRBJ2-7; TRBD1 matches 8 bases. For the CDR3, the DNA is TGTGCCAGCAGCTTGAACCCCCACAGGACAGGGAACGAGCAGTACTTC. This translates into CASSLNPHRTGNEQYF.